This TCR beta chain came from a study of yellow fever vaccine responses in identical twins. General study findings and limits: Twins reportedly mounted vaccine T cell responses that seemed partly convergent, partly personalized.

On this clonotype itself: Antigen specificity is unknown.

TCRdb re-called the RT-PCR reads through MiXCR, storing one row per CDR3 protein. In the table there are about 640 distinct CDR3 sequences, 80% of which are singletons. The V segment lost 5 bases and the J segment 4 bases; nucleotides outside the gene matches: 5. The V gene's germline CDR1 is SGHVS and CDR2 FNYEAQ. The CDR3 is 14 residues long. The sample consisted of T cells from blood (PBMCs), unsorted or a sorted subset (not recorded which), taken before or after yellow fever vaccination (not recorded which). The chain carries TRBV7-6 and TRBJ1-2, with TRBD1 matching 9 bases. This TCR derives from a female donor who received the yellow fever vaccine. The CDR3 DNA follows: TGTGCCAGCAGCGCACAGGGGGCTCTCTATGGCTACACCTTC. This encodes CASSAQGALYGYTF.